The 7 T cell receptor beta chains below were found in one sample sequenced in a study of cytomegalovirus exposure and HLA in healthy donors. The PCR employed 60 Vbeta primers together with 13 Jbeta primers. Assay: immunoSEQ multiplex PCR; the TCRdb copy retains only in-frame clones and omits some. The sample has 65,000 to 100,000 clones, over 75% seen once. Source material: PBMCs. The receptor source for this set is a female donor in good health and CMV-seronegative.

The chain uses TRBV2 and TRBJ2-7, with TRBD2 identical over 8 bases. The CDR3 length is 13 residues. Germline CDR1 reads SNHLY; CDR2 reads FYNNEI. The J segment lost 7 bases and the V segment lost 5 bases, leaving 7 bases of the junction unmatched. The chain's CDR3 is CASSLREGGEQYF. DNA of the CDR3: TGTGCCAGCAGTTTACGGGAGGGGGGAGAGCAGTACTTC.

This clone was observed a handful of times. The chain uses TRBV5-1 and TRBJ1-1; D perhaps matches TRBD1 (6 bases). CDR3 length equals 14 residues. Germline V gene sequence: CDR1 SGHRS, CDR2 YFSETQ. Trimming removed 2 bases at V and 7 bases at J, with 15 bases between. CDR3 nucleotides: TGCGCCAGCAGCTTTCTCGGGGGGCAGGGTGAAGCTTTCTTT. It translates to CASSFLGGQGEAFF.

The chain combines TRBV5-1 with TRBJ1-1; the match to TRBD1 covers 12 bases. The CDR3 is made up of 16 amino acids. V gave up 3 bases and J gave up 8 bases; unmatched junction bases: 11. The germline V gene has CDR1 SGHRS and CDR2 YFSETQ. The CDR3 bases are TGCGCCAGCAGCTGGGACCCGGGACAGGGGGCAAGGGAAGCTTTCTTT. Protein product: CASSWDPGQGAREAFF.

This clone was counted a single time. This chain uses TRBV4-1 with TRBJ2-3, with D perhaps TRBD1 (5 bases). Germline CDR1 MGHRA, CDR2 YSYEKL. V gave up 1 base and J gave up 3 bases, with 14 bases separating them. There are 16 residues in the CDR3. The DNA of the CDR3 is TGCGCCAGCAGCCAAGCAACGACAGCCGGGACAGATACGCAGTATTTT. Protein product: CASSQATTAGTDTQYF.

The rearrangement links TRBV18 to TRBJ1-5; perhaps TRBD1 as D (5 bases). Deletions cut 6 bases from V and 7 bases from J, with 13 bases between. The CDR3 is made up of 13 amino acids. The germline CDR1 and CDR2 sequences are KGHSH and LQKENI. As DNA, the CDR3 is TGTGCCAGCTCCGGTGGGGGGGTACAGCCCCAGCATTTT. Translation gives CASSGGGVQPQHF. The full variable domain, in which reference TRBV18 and TRBJ1-5 provide the parts outside the CDR3, is NAGVMQNPRHLVRRRGQEARLRCSPMKGHSHVYWYRQLPEEGLKFMVYLQKENIIDESGMPKERFSAEFPKEGPSILRIQQVVRGDSAAYFCASSGGGVQPQHFGDGTRLSIL.

V usage is TRBV7-8 and J usage is TRBJ2-7; 12 bases are shared with TRBD2. CDR3 size: 17 residues. Germline CDR1 reads SGHVS; CDR2 reads FQNEAQ. Trimming removed 8 bases from V and 3 bases from J; junction bases left unmatched: 14. CDR3 region: CASGMGRTGLAGYEQYF. CDR3 in DNA: TGTGCCAGCGGGATGGGGAGGACGGGACTAGCGGGCTACGAGCAGTACTTC. The variable domain in full, with the rest retrieved from reference TRBV7-8 and TRBJ2-7, is GAGVSQSPRYKVAKRGQDVALRCDPISGHVSLFWYQQALGQGPEFLTYFQNEAQLDKSGLPSDRFFAERPEGSVSTLKIQRTQQEDSAVYLCASGMGRTGLAGYEQYFGPGTRLTVT.

This clone occurred a few times. The chain has TRBV6-5 and TRBJ1-4; D is unresolved. Trimming left V 2 bases short and J 0 bases short, with 7 bases between. CDR3 length equals 15 residues. Germline CDR1 MNHEY, CDR2 SVGAGI. The CDR3 region is CASSYRLATNEKLFF. The CDR3 DNA reads as TGTGCCAGCAGTTACAGGCTAGCAACTAATGAAAAACTGTTTTTT.